The rows below give T cell receptor beta chains drawn from one sample of a study of siplizumab effects on memory and regulatory T cells. Clones were read by immunoSEQ multiplex PCR, and TCRdb kept only the in-frame ones, dropping some. Of about 120,000 clones in the sample, 90% to 95% are singletons; the top ten hold under 2%. What was sequenced was non-Treg CD4+ T cells sorted from blood. Receptors were obtained from a human donor in good health. Each CDR3 is given without its conserved first and last residue. Part of the rows lack a size; the others show once, few, many or a class for expanded clones.

>TRBJ1-2|TRBV2|.
ASSGDGQGVAGYT
>TRBJ2-3|TRBV5-8|.
ASTSGRGSDTQY
>TRBJ1-4|TRBV5-6|.
ASSTLSGIWTEKLF
>TRBJ2-7|TRBV19|.
ASRPQRGYSYEQY
>TRBJ1-1|TRBV5-5|.
ASSTGRARETEAF
>TRBJ2-3|TRBV28|.
ASSQFSTDTQY
>TRBJ2-3|TRBV29-1|.
STRRADTQY
>TRBJ2-6|TRBV5-1|.
ASSSPGSGANVLT
>TRBJ2-5|TRBV6-1|.
ASSERPAGGNPGLAGGFRETQY
>TRBJ2-1|TRBV7-6|.
ASSLRSGNSLYNEQF
>TRBJ2-5|TRBV5-1|.
ASSLVAGGEETQY
>TRBJ1-1|TRBV2|.
ASSEESGTEAF
>TRBJ2-7|TRBV5-5|.
ASSLLSGAYYEQY
>TRBJ2-2|TRBV18|.
ASGPTSQITGELF
>TRBJ2-5|TRBV5-8|.
ASSLGDRGQETQY
>TRBJ2-7|TRBV19|.
ASSTSPGDKDEQY
>TRBJ2-3|TRBV5-1|.
ASSFSGGSTDTQY
>TRBJ1-1|TRBV7-2|.
ASSNPAGYTEAF
>TRBJ2-7|TRBV7-9|.
ASSPGTGTDPYEQY
>TRBJ2-1|TRBV5-8|.
ASSLSRFDNEQF
>TRBJ2-5|TRBV6-5|.
ASSYGVSGTQY
>TRBJ1-2|TRBV29-1|.
SVEEGFLGT
>TRBJ1-3|TRBV6-6|.
ASTTDGNTIY
>TRBJ1-2|TRBV18|.
ASSRQDGLNYGYT
>TRBJ1-1|TRBV10-3|.
AIGALNGGNTEAF
>TRBJ1-5|TRBV6-5|.
ASSSRGAEQPQH
>TRBJ2-1|TRBV18|.
ASSRPPGVAGEQF
>TRBJ2-5|TRBV7-9|.
ASSLRRGTGVETQY
>TRBJ2-1|TRBV4-1|.
ASSPQSGRVFEQF
>TRBJ2-1|TRBV28|.
ASSRADSYNEQF
>TRBJ1-2|TRBV25-1|.
ASSAPGAAFGYT
>TRBJ2-1|TRBV19|.
ASKTGTYNEQF
>TRBJ2-5|TRBV19|.
ASSRGLKETQY
>TRBJ2-7|TRBV4-2|.
ASSQEGTASGIYEQY
>TRBJ2-1|TRBV7-8|.
ASSLRFRGEGASGNEQF
>TRBJ1-2|TRBV6-6|.
ASRSGTVYGYT
>TRBJ2-7|TRBV12-5|once
ASGLVPDLYEQY
>TRBJ1-5|TRBV18|.
ASSPQEDSNQPQH
>TRBJ1-5|TRBV6-5|once
ASSYTGDNQPQH
>TRBJ1-2|TRBV25-1|.
ASSEYPQSKGYT
>TRBJ1-5|TRBV28|.
ASSEQIYSNQPQH
>TRBJ2-1|TRBV25-1|.
ASSKTPLAYEQF
>TRBJ1-1|TRBV7-9|.
ASSLETGRVAEAF
>TRBJ2-7|TRBV7-2|.
ASSFPGTQGNEQY
>TRBJ2-7|TRBV5-1|.
ASSLGMDRLYEQY
>TRBJ2-4|TRBV15|.
ATSRDWQGLN
>TRBJ2-7|TRBV6-5|.
ASSSPRLSYEQY